The clone carrying this T cell receptor (beta chain) has ten or more counts. TCR beta CDR3 sequences were amplified from RNA transcripts. The TCR CDR3 first-round RT-PCR relied on the HTBI primer set. TCRdb redid the calling of the multiplex PCR reads with MiXCR, one entry per CDR3 protein. The repertoire holds 620,000 or so distinct CDR3 sequences, with approximately 14% as singletons. The entry originates in a study of T cells in Graves' hyperthyroidism and ophthalmopathy. For the study at large: The initial diagnosis was the point when peripheral blood was collected, ahead of any treatment.

Clinicians diagnosed patients from clinical symptoms, serum thyroxine and TRAb, thyroid ultrasound and orbital computed tomography. Germline values: CDR1 SGHRS, CDR2 YFSETQ. This CDR3 comprises 14 residues. Between the trimmed V and J ends, which lost 4 bases and 7 bases, there was a span of 16 bases. Material: blood. The chain couples TRBV5-1 to TRBJ2-3; D perhaps matches TRBD2 (7 bases). The sequence came from a woman in her forties or fifties with Graves' ophthalmopathy. CDR3 loop: CASSVSGEGNTQYF. In DNA form, the CDR3 reads TGCGCCAGCAGCGTCTCAGGGGAGGGAAATACGCAGTATTTT. The complete variable domain, with remaining parts taken from reference TRBV5-1 and TRBJ2-3, reads KAGVTQTPRYLIKTRGQQVTLSCSPISGHRSVSWYQQTPGQGLQFLFEYFSETQRNKGNFPGRFSGRQFSNSRSEMNVSTLELGDSALYLCASSVSGEGNTQYFGPGTRLTVL.